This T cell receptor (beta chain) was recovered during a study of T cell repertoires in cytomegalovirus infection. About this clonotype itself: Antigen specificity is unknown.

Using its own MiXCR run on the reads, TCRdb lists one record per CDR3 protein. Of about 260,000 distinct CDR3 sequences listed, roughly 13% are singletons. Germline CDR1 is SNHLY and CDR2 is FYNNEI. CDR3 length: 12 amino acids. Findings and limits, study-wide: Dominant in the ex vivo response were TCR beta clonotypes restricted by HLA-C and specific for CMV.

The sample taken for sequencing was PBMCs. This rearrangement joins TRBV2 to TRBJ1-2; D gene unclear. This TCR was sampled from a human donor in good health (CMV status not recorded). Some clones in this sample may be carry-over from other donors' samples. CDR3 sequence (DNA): TGTGCGCTAAGTAGGAAACTCTATGGCTACACCTTC. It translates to CALSRKLYGYTF.